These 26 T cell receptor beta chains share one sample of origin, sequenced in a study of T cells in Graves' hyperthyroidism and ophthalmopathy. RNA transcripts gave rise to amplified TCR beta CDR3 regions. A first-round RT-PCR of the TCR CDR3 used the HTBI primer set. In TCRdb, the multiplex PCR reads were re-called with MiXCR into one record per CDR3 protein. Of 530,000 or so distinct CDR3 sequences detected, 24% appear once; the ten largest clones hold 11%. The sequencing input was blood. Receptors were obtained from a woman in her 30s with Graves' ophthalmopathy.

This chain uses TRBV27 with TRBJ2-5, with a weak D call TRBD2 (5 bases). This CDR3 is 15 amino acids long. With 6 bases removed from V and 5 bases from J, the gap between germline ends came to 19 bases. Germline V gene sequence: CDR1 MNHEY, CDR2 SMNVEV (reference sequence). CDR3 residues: CASSSYWRLRETQYF. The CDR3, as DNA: TGTGCCAGCAGCTCTTATTGGAGACTACGCGAGACCCAGTACTTC.

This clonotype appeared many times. CDR3 nucleotide sequence: TGTGCCAGCAGCCCTATGTGGAGGGTCCAAGAGACCCAGTACTTC. This translates into CASSPMWRVQETQYF. This chain uses TRBV11-2 with TRBJ2-5, with D possibly matching TRBD2 (6 bases). The length of the CDR3 is 15 residues. CDR1 and CDR2 from the germline V gene are SGHAT and FQNNGV. The V gene lost 5 bases and the J gene lost 1 base, with 14 bases spanning the gap.

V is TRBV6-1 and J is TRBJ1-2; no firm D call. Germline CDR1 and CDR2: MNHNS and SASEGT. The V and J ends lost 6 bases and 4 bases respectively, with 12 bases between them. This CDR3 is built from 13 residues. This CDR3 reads CASSSAGVYGYTF. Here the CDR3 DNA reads TGTGCCAGCAGCTCCGCGGGAGTCTATGGCTACACCTTC.

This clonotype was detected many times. CDR3 nucleotide sequence: TGTGCCAGCACCGCGAGGCTTATCGCCGGGGAGCTGTTTTTT. Translation gives CASTARLIAGELFF. V gene TRBV7-2 combines with J gene TRBJ2-2, with D uncertain. The length of the CDR3 is 14 residues. V lost 7 bases and J lost 6, with 15 bases in between. Per the germline V gene, CDR1 is SGHTA and CDR2 is FQGNSA. Based on the CDR3 plus reference TRBV7-2 and TRBJ2-2, the full variable domain is GAGVSQSPSNKVTEKGKDVELRCDPISGHTALYWYRQSLGQGLEFLIYFQGNSAPDKSGLPSDRFSAERTGGSVSTLTIQRTQQEDSAVYLCASTARLIAGELFFGEGSRLTVL.

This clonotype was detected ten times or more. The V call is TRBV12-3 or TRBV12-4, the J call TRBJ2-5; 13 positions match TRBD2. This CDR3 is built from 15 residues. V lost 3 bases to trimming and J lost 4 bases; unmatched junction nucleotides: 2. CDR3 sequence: CASSLGLAGRETQYF. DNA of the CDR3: TGTGCCAGCAGTTTGGGACTAGCGGGGAGAGAGACCCAGTACTTC.

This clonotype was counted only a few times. The CDR3 sequence is CASSPGWATNTGELFF. The CDR3 DNA follows: TGTGCCAGCAGCCCGGGTTGGGCGACGAACACCGGGGAGCTGTTTTTT. This chain joins TRBV11-2 and TRBJ2-2; D is undetermined. Germline CDR1 is SGHAT and CDR2 is FQNNGV. This CDR3 contains 16 residues. V was clipped by 5 bases and J by 0 bases, with 13 bases between them.

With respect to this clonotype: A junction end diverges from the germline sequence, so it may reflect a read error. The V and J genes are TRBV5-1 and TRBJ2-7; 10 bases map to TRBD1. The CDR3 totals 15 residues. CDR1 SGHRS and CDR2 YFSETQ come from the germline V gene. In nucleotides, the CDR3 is TGCGCCAGCAGCCCCAGGACAGGGGGAGCCTACGAGCAGCACTTC. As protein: CASSPRTGGAYEQHF.

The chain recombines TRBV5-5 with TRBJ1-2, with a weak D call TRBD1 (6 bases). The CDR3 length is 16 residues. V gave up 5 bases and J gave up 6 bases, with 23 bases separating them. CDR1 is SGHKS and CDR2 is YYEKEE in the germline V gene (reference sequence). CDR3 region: CASRGGEEAIFDGYTF. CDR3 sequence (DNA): TGTGCCAGCAGAGGGGGGGAGGAGGCTATCTTCGATGGCTACACCTTC.

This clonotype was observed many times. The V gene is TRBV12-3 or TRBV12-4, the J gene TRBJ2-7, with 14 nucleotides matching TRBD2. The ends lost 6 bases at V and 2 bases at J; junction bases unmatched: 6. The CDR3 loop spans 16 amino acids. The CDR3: CASSLGLAGGPYEQYF. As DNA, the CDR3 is TGTGCCAGCAGCCTCGGACTAGCGGGGGGTCCCTACGAGCAGTACTTC.

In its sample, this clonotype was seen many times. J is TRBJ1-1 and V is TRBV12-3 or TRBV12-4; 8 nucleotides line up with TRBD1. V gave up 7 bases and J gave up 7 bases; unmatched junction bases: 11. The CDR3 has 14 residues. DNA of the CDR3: TGTGCCAGCACCACCGGACAGGGTCGTCATGAAGCTTTCTTT. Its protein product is CASTTGQGRHEAFF.

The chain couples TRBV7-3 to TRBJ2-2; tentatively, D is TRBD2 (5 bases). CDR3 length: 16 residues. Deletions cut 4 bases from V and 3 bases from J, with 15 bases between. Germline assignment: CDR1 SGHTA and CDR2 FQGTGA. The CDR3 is CASSSTLVTHTGELFF. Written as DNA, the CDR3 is TGTGCCAGCAGCTCGACACTAGTAACACACACCGGGGAGCTGTTTTTT.

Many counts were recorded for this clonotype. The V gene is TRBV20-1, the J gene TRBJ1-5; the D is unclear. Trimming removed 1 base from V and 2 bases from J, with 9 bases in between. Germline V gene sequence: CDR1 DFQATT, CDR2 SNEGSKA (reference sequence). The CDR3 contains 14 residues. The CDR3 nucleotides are TGCAGTGCTAGAGGGAGGGCTCGCAATCAGCCCCAGCATTTT. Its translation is CSARGRARNQPQHF.

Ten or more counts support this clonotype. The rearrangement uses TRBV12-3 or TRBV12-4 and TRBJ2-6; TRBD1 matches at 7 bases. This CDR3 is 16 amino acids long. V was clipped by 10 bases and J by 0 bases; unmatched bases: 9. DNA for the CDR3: TGTGCCACCGTGACAGGGCGCCGCTCTGGGGCCAACGTCCTGACTTTC. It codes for CATVTGRRSGANVLTF.

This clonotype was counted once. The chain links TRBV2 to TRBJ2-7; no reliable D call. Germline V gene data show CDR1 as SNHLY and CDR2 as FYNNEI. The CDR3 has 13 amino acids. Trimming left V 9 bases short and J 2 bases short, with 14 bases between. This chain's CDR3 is CASGYDGTYEQYF. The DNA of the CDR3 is TGTGCCAGTGGCTATGACGGAACCTACGAGCAGTACTTC.

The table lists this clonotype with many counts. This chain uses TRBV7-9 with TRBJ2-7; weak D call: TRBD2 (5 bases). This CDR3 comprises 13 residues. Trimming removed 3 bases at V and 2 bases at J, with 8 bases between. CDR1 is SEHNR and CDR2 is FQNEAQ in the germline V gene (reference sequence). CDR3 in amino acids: CASSFRDAYEQYF. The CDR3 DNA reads TGTGCCAGCAGCTTCCGGGATGCCTACGAGCAGTACTTC.

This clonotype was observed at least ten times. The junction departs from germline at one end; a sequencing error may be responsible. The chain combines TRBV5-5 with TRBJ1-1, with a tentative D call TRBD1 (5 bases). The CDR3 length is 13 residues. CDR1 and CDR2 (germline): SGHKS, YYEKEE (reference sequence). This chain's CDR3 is CASSLGGTLEAFF. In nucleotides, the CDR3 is TGTGCCAGCAGTTTGGGGGGGACCCTAGAAGCTTTCTTT.

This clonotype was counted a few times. The CDR3 loop is CASTPDSATSYEQYF. The CDR3 bases are TGTGCCAGTACTCCGGACAGCGCAACCTCCTACGAGCAGTACTTC. The V gene is TRBV19, the J gene TRBJ2-7, with D possibly matching TRBD1 (6 bases). The CDR3 has 15 residues. V lost 7 bases to trimming and J lost 0 bases, with 16 bases between them. From germline, CDR1 is LNHDA and CDR2 SQIVND (reference sequence).

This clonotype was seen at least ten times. CDR3 sequence (DNA): TGTGCCAGCAGTTTCGCCCAGCAGATCTATGGCTACACCTTC. Its protein product is CASSFAQQIYGYTF. V gene TRBV28 combines with J gene TRBJ1-2, with D unclear. V was shortened by 3 bases and J by 4 bases, with 12 bases between the two germline ends. The CDR3 is 14 amino acids. Germline loops: CDR1 MDHEN, CDR2 SYDVKM.

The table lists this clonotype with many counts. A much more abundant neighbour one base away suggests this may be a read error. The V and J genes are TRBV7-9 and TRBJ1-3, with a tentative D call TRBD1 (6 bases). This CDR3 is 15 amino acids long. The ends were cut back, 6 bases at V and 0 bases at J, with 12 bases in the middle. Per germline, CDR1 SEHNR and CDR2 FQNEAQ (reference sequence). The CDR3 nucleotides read TGTGCCAGCAGTTCCGCAGGGGTCTCTGGAAACACCATATATTTT. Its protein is CASSSAGVSGNTIYF.

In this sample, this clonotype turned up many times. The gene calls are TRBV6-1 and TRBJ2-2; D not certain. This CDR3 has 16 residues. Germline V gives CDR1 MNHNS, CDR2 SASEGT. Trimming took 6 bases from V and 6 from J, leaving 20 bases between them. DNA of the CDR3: TGTGCCAGCAGCCCCATGGCAGACGGAAGCCCCGGGGAGCTGTTTTTT. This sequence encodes CASSPMADGSPGELFF.

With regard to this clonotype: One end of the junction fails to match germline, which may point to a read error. DNA of the CDR3: TGTGGCAGCAGCCTCGGACTGAGAGAGACCGAGTACTTC. Translating gives CGSSLGLRETEYF. The V gene is TRBV7-8, the J gene TRBJ2-5; a possible D gene is TRBD2 (5 bases). Germline-derived CDR1 and CDR2 are SGHVS and FQNEAQ. The CDR3 is 13 residues long.

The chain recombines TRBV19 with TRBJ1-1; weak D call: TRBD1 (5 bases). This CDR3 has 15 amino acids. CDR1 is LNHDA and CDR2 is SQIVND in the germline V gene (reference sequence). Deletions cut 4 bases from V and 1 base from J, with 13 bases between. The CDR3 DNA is TGTGCCAGTAGTAAACGGACGGGACCGAACACTGAAGCTTTCTTT. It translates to CASSKRTGPNTEAFF.

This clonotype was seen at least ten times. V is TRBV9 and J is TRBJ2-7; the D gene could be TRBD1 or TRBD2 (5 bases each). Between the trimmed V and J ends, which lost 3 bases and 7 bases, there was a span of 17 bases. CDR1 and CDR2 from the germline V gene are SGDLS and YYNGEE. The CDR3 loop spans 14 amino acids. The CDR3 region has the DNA TGTGCCAGCAGCGCCGGGACGCAAAGTGGGGAGCAGTACTTC. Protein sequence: CASSAGTQSGEQYF.

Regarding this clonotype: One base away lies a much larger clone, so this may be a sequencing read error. CDR3 DNA sequence: TGTTCCAGCAGGAACAACAGGGGGTCCGCTGAAGCTTTCTTT. This gives the protein CSSRNNRGSAEAFF. V and J are TRBV6-1 and TRBJ1-1; the match to TRBD1 covers 8 bases. Germline CDR1 and CDR2: MNHNS and SASEGT. This CDR3 has 14 amino acids.

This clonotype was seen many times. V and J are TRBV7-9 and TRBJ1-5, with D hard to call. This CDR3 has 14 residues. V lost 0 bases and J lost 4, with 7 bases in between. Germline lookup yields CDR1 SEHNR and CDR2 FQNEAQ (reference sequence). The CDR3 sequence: CASSLAIGNQPQHF. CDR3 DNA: TGTGCCAGCAGCTTAGCGATCGGGAATCAGCCCCAGCATTTT.

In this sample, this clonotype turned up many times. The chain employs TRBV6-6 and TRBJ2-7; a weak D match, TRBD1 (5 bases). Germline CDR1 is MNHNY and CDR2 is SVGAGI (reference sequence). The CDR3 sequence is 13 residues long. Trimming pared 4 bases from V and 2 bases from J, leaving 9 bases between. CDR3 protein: CASSSGLTYEQYF. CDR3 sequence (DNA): TGTGCCAGCAGTTCAGGGTTGACCTACGAGCAGTACTTC.